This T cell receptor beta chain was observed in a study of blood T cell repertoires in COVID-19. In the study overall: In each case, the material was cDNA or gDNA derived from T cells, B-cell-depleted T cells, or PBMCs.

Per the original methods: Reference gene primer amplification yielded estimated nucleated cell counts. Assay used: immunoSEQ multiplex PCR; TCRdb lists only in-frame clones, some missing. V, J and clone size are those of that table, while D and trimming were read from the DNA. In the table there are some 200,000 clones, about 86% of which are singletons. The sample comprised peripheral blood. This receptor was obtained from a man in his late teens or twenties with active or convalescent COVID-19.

CDR3 in DNA: TGTGCCACCAGCAGAGGTGTCGTGCGGGGGGGCCCCGCAGATACGCAGTATTTT. It is translated as CATSRGVVRGGPADTQYF. The V gene is TRBV15, the J gene TRBJ2-3; TRBD2 aligns across 9 bases. This CDR3 contains 18 residues. J lost 4 bases, V lost 1 base, and 12 bases had no gene match. Germline CDR1 and CDR2: LNHNV and YYDKDF (reference sequence).